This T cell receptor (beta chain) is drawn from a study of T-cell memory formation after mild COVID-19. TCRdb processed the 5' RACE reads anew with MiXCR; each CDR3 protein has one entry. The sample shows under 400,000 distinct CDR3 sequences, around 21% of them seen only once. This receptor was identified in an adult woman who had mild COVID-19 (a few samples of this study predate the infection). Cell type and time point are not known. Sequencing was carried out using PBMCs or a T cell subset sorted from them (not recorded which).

The CDR3 protein is CSASPSGQPQHF. In nucleotides, the CDR3 is TGCAGTGCTAGCCCTAGTGGCCAGCCCCAGCATTTT. The chain employs TRBV20-1 and TRBJ1-5, with D unresolved. Germline V gives CDR1 DFQATT, CDR2 SNEGSKA (reference sequence). V was shortened by 3 bases and J by 7 bases, with 10 bases between the two germline ends. CDR3 length: 12 amino acids.